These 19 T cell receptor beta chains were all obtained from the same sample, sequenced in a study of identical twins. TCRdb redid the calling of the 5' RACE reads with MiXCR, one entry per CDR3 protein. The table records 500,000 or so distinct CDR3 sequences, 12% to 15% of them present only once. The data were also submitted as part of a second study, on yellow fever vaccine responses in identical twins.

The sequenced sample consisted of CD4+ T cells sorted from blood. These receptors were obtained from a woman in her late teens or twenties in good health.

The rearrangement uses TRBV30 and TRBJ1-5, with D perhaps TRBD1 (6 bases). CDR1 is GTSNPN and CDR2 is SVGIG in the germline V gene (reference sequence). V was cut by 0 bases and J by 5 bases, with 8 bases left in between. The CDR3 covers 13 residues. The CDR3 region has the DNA TGTGCCTGGAGTGTACAGGGCTATCAGCCCCAGCATTTT. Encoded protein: CAWSVQGYQPQHF.

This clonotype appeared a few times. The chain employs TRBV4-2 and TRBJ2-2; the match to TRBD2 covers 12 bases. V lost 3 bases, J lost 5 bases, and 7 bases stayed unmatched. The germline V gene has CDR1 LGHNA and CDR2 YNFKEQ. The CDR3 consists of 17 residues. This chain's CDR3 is CASSQGGLAGGTGELFF. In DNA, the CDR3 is TGTGCCAGCAGCCAGGGCGGGCTAGCGGGGGGGACCGGGGAGCTGTTTTTT.

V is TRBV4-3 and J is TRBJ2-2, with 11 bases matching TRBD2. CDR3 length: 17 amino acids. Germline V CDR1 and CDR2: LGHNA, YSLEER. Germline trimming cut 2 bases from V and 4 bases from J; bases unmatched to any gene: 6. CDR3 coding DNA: TGCGCCAGCAGCCAACCCACCCTAGCGGGAGGCACCGGGGAGCTGTTTTTT. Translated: CASSQPTLAGGTGELFF.

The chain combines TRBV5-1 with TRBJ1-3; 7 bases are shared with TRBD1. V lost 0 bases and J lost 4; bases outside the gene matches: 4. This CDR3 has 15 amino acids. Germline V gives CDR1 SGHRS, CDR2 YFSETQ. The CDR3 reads CASSLARDSGNTIYF. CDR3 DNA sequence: TGCGCCAGCAGCTTGGCCAGGGACAGCGGAAACACCATATATTTT. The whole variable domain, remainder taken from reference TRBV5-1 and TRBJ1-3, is KAGVTQTPRYLIKTRGQQVTLSCSPISGHRSVSWYQQTPGQGLQFLFEYFSETQRNKGNFPGRFSGRQFSNSRSEMNVSTLELGDSALYLCASSLARDSGNTIYFGEGSWLTVV.

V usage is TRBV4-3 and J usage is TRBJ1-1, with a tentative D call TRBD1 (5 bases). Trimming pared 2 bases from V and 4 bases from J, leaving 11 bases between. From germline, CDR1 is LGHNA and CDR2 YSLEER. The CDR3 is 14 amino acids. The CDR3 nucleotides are TGCGCCAGCAGCCAACAGGGTAGGGGCACTGAAGCTTTCTTT. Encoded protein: CASSQQGRGTEAFF.

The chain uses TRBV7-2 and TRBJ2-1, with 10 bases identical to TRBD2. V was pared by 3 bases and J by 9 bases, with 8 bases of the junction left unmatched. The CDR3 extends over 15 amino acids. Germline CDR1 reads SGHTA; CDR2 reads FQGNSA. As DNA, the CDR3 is TGTGCCAGCAGCTTCGGCCTAGCGGGAGTAACTGAGCAGTTCTTC. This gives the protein CASSFGLAGVTEQFF.

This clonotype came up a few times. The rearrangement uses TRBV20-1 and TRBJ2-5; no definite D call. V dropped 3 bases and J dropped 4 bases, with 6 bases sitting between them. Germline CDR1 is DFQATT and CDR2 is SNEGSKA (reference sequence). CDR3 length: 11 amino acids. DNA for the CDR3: TGCAGTGCTAGGAGTTCAGAGACCCAGTACTTC. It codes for CSARSSETQYF.

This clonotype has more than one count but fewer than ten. In DNA form, the CDR3 reads TGCGCCAGCAGCAGGACAGGAAGCTCCTACAATGAGCAGTTCTTC. The encoded protein is CASSRTGSSYNEQFF. The V gene is TRBV5-1, the J gene TRBJ2-1; TRBD1 matches at 7 bases. V lost 4 bases and J lost 0; bases outside the gene matches: 4. CDR3 length equals 15 residues. Germline CDR1 is SGHRS and CDR2 is YFSETQ.

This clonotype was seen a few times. CDR3 DNA sequence: TGTGCCAGCAGCGGGGACAGGGAGGGGGAGCTGTTTTTT. It codes for CASSGDREGELFF. The J gene is TRBJ2-2, the V gene TRBV9; 9 nucleotides agree with TRBD1. From germline, CDR1 is SGDLS and CDR2 YYNGEE. The CDR3 has 13 residues. The ends lost 3 bases at V and 8 bases at J; junction bases unmatched: 2. Complete variable domain (other parts from reference TRBV9 and TRBJ2-2): DSGVTQTPKHLITATGQRVTLRCSPRSGDLSVYWYQQSLDQGLQFLIQYYNGEERAKGNILERFSAQQFPDLHSELNLSSLELGDSALYFCASSGDREGELFFGEGSRLTVL.

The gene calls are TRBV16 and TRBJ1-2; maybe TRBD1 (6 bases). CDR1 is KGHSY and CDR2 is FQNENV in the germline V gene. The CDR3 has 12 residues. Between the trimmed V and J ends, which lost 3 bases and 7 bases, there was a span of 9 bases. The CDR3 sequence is CASSQGAFGYTF. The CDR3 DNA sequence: TGTGCCAGCAGCCAGGGGGCTTTTGGCTACACCTTC.

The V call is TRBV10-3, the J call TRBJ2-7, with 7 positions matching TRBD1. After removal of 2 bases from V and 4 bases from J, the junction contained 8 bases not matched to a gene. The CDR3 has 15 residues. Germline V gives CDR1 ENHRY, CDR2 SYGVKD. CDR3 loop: CAISEPDRLMYEQYF. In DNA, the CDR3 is TGTGCCATCAGTGAGCCGGACAGGTTAATGTACGAGCAGTACTTC.

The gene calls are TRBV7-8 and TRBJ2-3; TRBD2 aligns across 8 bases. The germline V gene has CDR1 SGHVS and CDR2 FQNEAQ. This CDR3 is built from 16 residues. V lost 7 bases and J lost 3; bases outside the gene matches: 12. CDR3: CASNLFGGAGTDTQYF. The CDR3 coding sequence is TGTGCCAGCAACCTCTTCGGGGGGGCCGGGACAGATACGCAGTATTTT.

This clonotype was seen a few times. The CDR3 here is CASSQSFIGLTDTQYF. The DNA of the CDR3 is TGCGCCAGCAGCCAATCCTTCATCGGGTTGACAGATACGCAGTATTTT. The genes are TRBV4-3 and TRBJ2-3, with D hard to call. V lost 2 bases and J lost 3, with 15 bases in between. Germline-derived CDR1 and CDR2 are LGHNA and YSLEER. This CDR3 is built from 16 residues.

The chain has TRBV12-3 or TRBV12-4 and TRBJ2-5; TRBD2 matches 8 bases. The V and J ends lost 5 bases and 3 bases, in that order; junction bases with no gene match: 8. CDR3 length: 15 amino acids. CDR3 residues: CASSPRGGGKETQYF. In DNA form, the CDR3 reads TGTGCCAGCAGTCCCCGGGGGGGGGGTAAAGAGACCCAGTACTTC.

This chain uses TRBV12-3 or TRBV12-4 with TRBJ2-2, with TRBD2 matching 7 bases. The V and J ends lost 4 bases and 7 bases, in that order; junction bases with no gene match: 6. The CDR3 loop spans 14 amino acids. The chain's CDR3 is CASSWREFHGELFF. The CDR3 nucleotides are TGTGCCAGCAGTTGGCGGGAGTTCCACGGGGAGCTGTTTTTT.

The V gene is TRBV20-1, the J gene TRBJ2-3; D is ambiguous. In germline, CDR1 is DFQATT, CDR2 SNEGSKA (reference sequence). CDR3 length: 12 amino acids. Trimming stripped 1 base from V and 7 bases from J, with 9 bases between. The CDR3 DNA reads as TGCAGTGCTAGAGGGTTGGGGAATACGCAGTATTTT. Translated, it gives CSARGLGNTQYF.

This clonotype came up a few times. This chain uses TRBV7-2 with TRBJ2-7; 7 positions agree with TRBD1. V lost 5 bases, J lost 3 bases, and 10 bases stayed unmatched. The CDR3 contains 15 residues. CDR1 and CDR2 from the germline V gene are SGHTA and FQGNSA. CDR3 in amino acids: CASSTPDRAVYEQYF. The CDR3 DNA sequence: TGTGCCAGCAGCACCCCCGACAGGGCAGTCTACGAGCAGTACTTC.

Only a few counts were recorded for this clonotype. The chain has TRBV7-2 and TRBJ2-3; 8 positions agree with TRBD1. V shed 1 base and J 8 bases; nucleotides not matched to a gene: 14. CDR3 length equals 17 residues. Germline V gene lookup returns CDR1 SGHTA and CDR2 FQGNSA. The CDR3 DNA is TGTGCCAGCAGCTTAGTGGGGGTGACAGGGGAACGGGGTACGCAGTATTTT. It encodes CASSLVGVTGERGTQYF.

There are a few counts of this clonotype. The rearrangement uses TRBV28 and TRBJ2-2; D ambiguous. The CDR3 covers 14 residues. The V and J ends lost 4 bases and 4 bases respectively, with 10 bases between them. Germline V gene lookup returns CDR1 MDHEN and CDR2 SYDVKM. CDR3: CASSSLIPTGELFF. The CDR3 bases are TGTGCCAGCAGTTCTCTGATTCCCACCGGGGAGCTGTTTTTT.